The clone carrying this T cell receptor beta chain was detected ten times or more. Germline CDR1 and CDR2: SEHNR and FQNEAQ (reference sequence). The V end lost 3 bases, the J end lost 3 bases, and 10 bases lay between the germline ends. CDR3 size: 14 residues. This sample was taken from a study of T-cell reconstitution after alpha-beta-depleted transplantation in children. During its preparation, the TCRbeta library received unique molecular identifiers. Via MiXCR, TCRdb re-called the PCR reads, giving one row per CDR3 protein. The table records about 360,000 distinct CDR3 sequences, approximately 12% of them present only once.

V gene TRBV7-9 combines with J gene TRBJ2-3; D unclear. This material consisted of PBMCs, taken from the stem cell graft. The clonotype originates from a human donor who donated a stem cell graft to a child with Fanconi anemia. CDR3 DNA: TGTGCCAGCAGCTTGGGCGGCGTAACAGATACGCAGTATTTT. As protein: CASSLGGVTDTQYF.